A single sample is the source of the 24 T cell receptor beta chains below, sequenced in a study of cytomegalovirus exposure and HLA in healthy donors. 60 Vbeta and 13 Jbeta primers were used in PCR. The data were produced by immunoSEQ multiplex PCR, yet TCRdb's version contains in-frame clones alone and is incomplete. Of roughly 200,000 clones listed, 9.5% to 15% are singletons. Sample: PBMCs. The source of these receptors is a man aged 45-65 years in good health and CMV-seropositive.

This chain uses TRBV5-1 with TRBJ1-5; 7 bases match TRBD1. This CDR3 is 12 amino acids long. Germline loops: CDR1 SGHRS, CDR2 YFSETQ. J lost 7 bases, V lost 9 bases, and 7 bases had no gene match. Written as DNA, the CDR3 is TGCGCCAAAACAGGGGTAGGGCAGCCCCAGCATTTT. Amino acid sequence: CAKTGVGQPQHF.

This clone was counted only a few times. CDR3 sequence: CASTPLPGQGAMGYTF. The CDR3 DNA follows: TGTGCCAGTACGCCGCTTCCGGGACAGGGGGCGATGGGCTACACCTTC. This rearrangement joins TRBV19 to TRBJ1-2, with 12 nucleotides matching TRBD1. V lost 7 bases to trimming and J lost 8 bases; unmatched junction nucleotides: 14. The CDR3 is 16 residues long. Germline V CDR1 and CDR2: LNHDA, SQIVND (reference sequence).

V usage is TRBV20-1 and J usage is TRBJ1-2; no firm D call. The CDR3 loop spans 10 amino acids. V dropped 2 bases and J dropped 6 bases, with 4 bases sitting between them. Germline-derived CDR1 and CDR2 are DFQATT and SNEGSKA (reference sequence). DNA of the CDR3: TGCAGTGCTAGACCTAATGGCTACACCTTC. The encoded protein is CSARPNGYTF.

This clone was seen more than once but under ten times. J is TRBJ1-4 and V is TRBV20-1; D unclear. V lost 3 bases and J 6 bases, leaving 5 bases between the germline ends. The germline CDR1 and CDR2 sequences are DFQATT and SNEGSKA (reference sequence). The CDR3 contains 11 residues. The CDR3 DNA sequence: TGCAGTGCTAGGAGTGATGAAAAACTGTTTTTT. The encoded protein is CSARSDEKLFF.

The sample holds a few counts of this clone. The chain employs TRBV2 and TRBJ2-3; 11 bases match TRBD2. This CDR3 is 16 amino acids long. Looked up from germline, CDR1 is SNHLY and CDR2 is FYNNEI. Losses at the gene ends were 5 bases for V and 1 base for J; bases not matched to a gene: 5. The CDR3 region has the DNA TGTGCCAGCAGTACCGGGACTAGCGGACGCACAGATACGCAGTATTTT. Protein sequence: CASSTGTSGRTDTQYF.

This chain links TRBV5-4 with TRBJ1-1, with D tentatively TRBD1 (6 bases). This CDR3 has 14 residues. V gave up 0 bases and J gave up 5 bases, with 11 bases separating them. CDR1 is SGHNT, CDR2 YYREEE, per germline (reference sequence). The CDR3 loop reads CASSLVGGRTEAFF. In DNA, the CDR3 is TGTGCCAGCAGCTTGGTGGGGGGGCGTACTGAAGCTTTCTTT. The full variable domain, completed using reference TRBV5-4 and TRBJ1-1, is ETGVTQSPTHLIKTRGQQVTLRCSSQSGHNTVSWYQQALGQGPQFIFQYYREEENGRGNFPPRFSGLQFPNYSSELNVNALELDDSALYLCASSLVGGRTEAFFGQGTRLTVV.

CDR3 bases: TGTGCCAGCAGCACCCAAGGGGGGACAGGGGGACGTGGCTACACCTTC. Protein: CASSTQGGTGGRGYTF. The chain links TRBV7-2 to TRBJ1-2, with 11 positions matching TRBD1. The CDR3 is made up of 16 amino acids. J was trimmed by 7 bases and V by 5 bases; bases with no gene match: 12. Germline V gene lookup returns CDR1 SGHTA and CDR2 FQGNSA.

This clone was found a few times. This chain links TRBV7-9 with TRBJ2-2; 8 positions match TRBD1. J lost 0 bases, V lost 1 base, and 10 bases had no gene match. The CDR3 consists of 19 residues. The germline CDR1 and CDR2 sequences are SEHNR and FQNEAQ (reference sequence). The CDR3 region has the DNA TGTGCCAGCAGCTTAGTAGGCTGGCAGGGGGCGACGAACACCGGGGAGCTGTTTTTT. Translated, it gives CASSLVGWQGATNTGELFF.

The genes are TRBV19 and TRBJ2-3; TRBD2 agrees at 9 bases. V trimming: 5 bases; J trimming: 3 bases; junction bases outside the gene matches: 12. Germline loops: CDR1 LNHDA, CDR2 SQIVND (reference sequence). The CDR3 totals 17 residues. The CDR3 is CASSPRQGAGGTDTQYF. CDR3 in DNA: TGTGCCAGTAGTCCCAGACAAGGAGCGGGGGGAACAGATACGCAGTATTTT.

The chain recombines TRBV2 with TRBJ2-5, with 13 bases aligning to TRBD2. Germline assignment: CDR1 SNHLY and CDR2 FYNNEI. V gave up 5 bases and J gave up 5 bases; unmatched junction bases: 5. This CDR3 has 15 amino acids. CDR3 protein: CASSRQLAGGETQYF. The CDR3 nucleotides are TGTGCCAGCAGTCGTCAACTAGCGGGGGGGGAGACCCAGTACTTC.

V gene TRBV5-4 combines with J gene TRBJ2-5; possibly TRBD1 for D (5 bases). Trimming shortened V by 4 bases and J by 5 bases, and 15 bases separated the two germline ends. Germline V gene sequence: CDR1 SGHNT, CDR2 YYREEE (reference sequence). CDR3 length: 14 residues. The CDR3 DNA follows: TGTGCCAGCAGCCCCCGGACACCCGGTGAGACCCAGTACTTC. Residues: CASSPRTPGETQYF. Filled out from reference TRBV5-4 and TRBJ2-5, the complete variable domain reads ETGVTQSPTHLIKTRGQQVTLRCSSQSGHNTVSWYQQALGQGPQFIFQYYREEENGRGNFPPRFSGLQFPNYSSELNVNALELDDSALYLCASSPRTPGETQYFGPGTRLLVL.

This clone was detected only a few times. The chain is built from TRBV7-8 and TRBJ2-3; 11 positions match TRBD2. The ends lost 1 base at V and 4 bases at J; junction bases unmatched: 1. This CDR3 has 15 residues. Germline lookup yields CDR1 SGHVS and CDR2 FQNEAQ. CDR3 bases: TGTGCCAGCAGCTTAGGTAGCGGGGGGGCAGATACGCAGTATTTT. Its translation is CASSLGSGGADTQYF.

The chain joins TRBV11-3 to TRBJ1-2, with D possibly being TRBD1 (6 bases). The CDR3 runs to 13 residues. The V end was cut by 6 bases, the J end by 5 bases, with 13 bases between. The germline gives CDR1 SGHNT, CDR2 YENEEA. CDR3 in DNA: TGTGCCAGCAGTTCAGGACAGTGGTATGGCTACACCTTC. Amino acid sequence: CASSSGQWYGYTF. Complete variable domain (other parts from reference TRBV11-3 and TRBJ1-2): EAGVVQSPRYKIIEKKQPVAFWCNPISGHNTLYWYLQNLGQGPELLIRYENEEAVDDSQLPKDRFSAERLKGVDSTLKIQPAELGDSAVYLCASSSGQWYGYTFGSGTRLTVV.

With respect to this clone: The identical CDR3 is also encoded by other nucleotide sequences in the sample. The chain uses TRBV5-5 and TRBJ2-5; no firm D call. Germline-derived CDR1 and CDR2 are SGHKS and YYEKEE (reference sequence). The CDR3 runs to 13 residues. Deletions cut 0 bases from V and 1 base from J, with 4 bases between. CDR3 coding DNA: TGTGCCAGCAGCTTGGGGCCCCAAGAGACCCAGTACTTC. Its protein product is CASSLGPQETQYF.

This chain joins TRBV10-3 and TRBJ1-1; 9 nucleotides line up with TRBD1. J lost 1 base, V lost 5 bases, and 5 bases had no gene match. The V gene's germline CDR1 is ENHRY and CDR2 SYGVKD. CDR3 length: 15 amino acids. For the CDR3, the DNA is TGTGCCATCAGTCAGACAGGGGGGAAGAACACTGAAGCTTTCTTT. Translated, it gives CAISQTGGKNTEAFF.

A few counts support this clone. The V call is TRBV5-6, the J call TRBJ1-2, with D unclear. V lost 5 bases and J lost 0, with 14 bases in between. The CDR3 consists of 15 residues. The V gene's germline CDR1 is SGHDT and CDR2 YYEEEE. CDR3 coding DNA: TGTGCCAGCAGTCTACCTTCGACTGCTAACTATGGCTACACCTTC. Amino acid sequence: CASSLPSTANYGYTF. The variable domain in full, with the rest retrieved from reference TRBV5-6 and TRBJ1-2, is DAGVTQSPTHLIKTRGQQVTLRCSPKSGHDTVSWYQQALGQGPQFIFQYYEEEERQRGNFPDRFSGHQFPNYSSELNVNALLLGDSALYLCASSLPSTANYGYTFGSGTRLTVV.

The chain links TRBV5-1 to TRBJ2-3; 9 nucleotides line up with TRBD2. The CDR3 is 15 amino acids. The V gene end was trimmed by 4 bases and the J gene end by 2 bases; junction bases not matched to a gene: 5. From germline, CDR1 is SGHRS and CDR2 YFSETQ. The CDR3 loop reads CASSAVAGATDTQYF. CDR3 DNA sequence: TGCGCCAGCAGCGCAGTAGCGGGGGCCACAGATACGCAGTATTTT.

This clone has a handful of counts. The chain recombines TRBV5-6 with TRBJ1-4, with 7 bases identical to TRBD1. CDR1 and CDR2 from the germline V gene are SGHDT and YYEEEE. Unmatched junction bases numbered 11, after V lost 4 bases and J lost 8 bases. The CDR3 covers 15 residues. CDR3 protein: CASSGGTALGEKLFF. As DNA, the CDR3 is TGTGCCAGCAGCGGGGGGACAGCCTTGGGGGAAAAACTGTTTTTT. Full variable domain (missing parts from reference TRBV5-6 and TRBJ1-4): DAGVTQSPTHLIKTRGQQVTLRCSPKSGHDTVSWYQQALGQGPQFIFQYYEEEERQRGNFPDRFSGHQFPNYSSELNVNALLLGDSALYLCASSGGTALGEKLFFGSGTQLSVL.

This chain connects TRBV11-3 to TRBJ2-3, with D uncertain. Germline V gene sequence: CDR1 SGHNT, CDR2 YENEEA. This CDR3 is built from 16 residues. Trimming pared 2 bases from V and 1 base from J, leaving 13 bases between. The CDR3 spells CASSLSQNVRTDTQYF. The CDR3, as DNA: TGTGCCAGCAGCTTATCGCAGAATGTCCGCACAGATACGCAGTATTTT.

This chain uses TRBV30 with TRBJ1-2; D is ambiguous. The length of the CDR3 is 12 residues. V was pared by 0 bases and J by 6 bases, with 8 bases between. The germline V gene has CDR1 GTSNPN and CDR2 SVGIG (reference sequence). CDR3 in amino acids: CAWSVAEDGYTF. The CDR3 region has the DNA TGTGCCTGGAGTGTTGCTGAGGATGGCTACACCTTC.

The chain's CDR3 is CASSQPGVRTEAFF. CDR3 in DNA: TGTGCCAGCAGCCAACCGGGAGTTAGGACTGAAGCTTTCTTT. The chain uses TRBV7-2 and TRBJ1-1, with D uncertain. CDR3 length: 14 residues. Trimming shortened V by 5 bases and J by 5 bases, and 15 bases separated the two germline ends. CDR1 is SGHTA, CDR2 FQGNSA, per germline. The variable domain in full, completed from reference TRBV7-2 and TRBJ1-1, reads GAGVSQSPSNKVTEKGKDVELRCDPISGHTALYWYRQSLGQGLEFLIYFQGNSAPDKSGLPSDRFSAERTGGSVSTLTIQRTQQEDSAVYLCASSQPGVRTEAFFGQGTRLTVV.

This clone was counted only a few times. CDR3 region: CASSQESSRATNYGYTF. The CDR3 bases are TGTGCCAGCAGCCAAGAATCGAGTCGAGCTACTAACTATGGCTACACCTTC. J is TRBJ1-2 and V is TRBV4-2; D remains unclear. Germline loops: CDR1 LGHNA, CDR2 YNFKEQ. Trimming pared 0 bases from V and 0 bases from J, leaving 14 bases between. The CDR3 sequence is 17 residues long.

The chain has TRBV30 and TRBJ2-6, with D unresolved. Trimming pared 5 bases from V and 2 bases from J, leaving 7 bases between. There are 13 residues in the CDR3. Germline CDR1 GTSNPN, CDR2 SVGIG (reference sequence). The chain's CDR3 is CAWEFAGANVLTF. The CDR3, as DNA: TGTGCCTGGGAGTTTGCTGGGGCCAACGTCCTGACTTTC.

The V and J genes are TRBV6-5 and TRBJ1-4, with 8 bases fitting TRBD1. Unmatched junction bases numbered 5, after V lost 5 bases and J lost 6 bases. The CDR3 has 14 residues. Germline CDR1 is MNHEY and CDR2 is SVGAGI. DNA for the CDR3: TGTGCCAGCAGTGGGACAGGAGGGGATGAAAAACTGTTTTTT. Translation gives CASSGTGGDEKLFF.